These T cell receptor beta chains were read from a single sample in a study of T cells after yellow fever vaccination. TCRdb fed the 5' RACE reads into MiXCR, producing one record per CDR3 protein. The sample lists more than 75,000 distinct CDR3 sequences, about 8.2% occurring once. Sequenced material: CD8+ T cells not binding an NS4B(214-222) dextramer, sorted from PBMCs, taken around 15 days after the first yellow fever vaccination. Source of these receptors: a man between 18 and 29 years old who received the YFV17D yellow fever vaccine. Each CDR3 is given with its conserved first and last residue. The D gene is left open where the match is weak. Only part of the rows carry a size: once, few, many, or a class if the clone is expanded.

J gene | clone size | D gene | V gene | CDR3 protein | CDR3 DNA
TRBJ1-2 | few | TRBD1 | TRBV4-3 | CASSPGTGPTNYGYTF | TGCGCCAGCAGCCCCGGGACAGGGCCCACTAACTATGGCTACACCTTC
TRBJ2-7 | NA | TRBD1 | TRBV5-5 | CASSLATGPPHEQYF | TGTGCCAGCAGCTTGGCGACAGGGCCACCCCACGAGCAGTACTTC
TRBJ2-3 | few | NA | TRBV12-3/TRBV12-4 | CATHGTDKIDTQYF | TGTGCCACCCACGGGACCGACAAGATAGATACGCAGTATTTT
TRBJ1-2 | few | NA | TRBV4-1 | CASSQGSVNYGYTF | TGCGCCAGCAGCCAAGGGTCAGTTAACTATGGCTACACCTTC
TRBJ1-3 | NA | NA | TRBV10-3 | CASILGGGNTIYF | TGTGCCAGTATCCTCGGGGGAGGAAACACCATATATTTT
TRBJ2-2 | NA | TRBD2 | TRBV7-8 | CASSLSGGSNTGELFF | TGTGCCAGCAGCTTAAGCGGGGGATCGAACACCGGGGAGCTGTTTTTT
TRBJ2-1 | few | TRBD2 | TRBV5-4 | CASSGGPSGANEQFF | TGTGCCAGCAGCGGGGGGCCTAGCGGGGCCAATGAGCAGTTCTTC
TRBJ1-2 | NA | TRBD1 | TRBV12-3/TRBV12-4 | CASSLAQGDGYTF | TGTGCCAGCAGTTTAGCCCAGGGGGATGGCTACACCTTC
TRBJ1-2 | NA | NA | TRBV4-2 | CASSQEGAGIHLYGYTF | TGTGCCAGCAGCCAAGAGGGCGCGGGGATCCATCTTTATGGCTACACCTTC
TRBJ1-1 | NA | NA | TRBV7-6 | CASSLGPPNTEAFF | TGTGCCAGCAGCTTAGGGCCCCCGAACACTGAAGCTTTCTTT
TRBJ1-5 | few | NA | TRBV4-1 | CASSQVLGDRYQPQHF | TGCGCCAGCAGCCAAGTGTTGGGGGATCGTTATCAGCCCCAGCATTTT
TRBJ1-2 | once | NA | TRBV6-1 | CASSTGGQGSYTF | TGTGCCAGCAGTACCGGGGGGCAGGGTAGCTACACCTTC
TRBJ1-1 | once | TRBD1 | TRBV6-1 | CATLPGGLVNTEAFF | TGTGCCACCCTACCAGGGGGCTTGGTGAACACTGAAGCTTTCTTT
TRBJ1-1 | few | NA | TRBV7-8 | CASSSKVAAEAFF | TGTGCCAGCAGCTCAAAAGTAGCCGCTGAAGCTTTCTTT
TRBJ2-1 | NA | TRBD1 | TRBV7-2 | CACSFALRGQGPYNEQFF | TGTGCCTGCAGCTTTGCCCTCAGGGGACAGGGGCCCTACAATGAGCAGTTCTTC
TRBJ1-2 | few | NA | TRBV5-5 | CASSLLSGYTF | TGTGCCAGCAGCTTGTTATCCGGGTACACCTTC
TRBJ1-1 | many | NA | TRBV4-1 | CASSSPNTEAFF | TGCGCCAGCAGCTCCCCCAACACTGAAGCTTTCTTT
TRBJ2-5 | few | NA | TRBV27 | CASSLFSGYGVTQYF | TGTGCCAGCAGTTTATTCTCCGGTTACGGCGTGACCCAGTACTTC
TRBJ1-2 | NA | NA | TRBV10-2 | CASSELTGVSDGYTF | TGCGCCAGCAGTGAGTTGACAGGCGTTTCAGATGGCTACACCTTC
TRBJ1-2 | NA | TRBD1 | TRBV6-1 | CASSNAQGASLYGYTF | TGTGCCAGCAGCAATGCCCAGGGGGCTTCCCTCTATGGCTACACCTTC